This paragraph reports one T cell receptor beta chain. Antigen unknown. Time point described: pre-treatment sample, taken before nivolumab and TIL therapy. Pleural nodules or supraclavicular lymph nodes made up most of the excised metastases sampled. Trimming pared 5 bases from V and 4 bases from J, leaving 11 bases between. This CDR3 comprises 14 residues. Germline values: CDR1 MNHNY, CDR2 SVGAGI (reference sequence). This specimen belongs to a study of TIL therapy for anti-PD-1-resistant metastatic lung cancer. Whole-study results and caveats: TIL cultures after expansion showed higher clonality and lower diversity than baseline tumor (median about 6% vs 30%).

Sequencing used immunoSEQ v3. Measured with immunoSEQ multiplex PCR; TCRdb has only the in-frame clones, and not every one. The sample lists about 50,000 clones, over 65% occurring once. The receptor was isolated from a person between 25 and 80 years old with non-small cell lung cancer. V and J are TRBV6-6 and TRBJ2-2; tentatively, D is TRBD1 (6 bases). Sequencing was performed on tumor tissue, taken at baseline. In nucleotides, the CDR3 is TGTGCCAGCAGTAACAGGGCCGGCACCGGGGAGCTGTTTTTT. Translated: CASSNRAGTGELFF.